The sequence of this T cell receptor beta chain was determined in a study of CD8 T cells in Susac syndrome. Concerning this clonotype: Its antigen is not identified.

General observations from the study: Acknowledgment was made by the study that its TCR sequencing and HLA analysis involved a relatively small number of individuals.

With random hexamers, about 0.5 to 1 ug RNA was reverse transcribed. Each CDR3 protein is one row after TCRdb ran MiXCR on the immunoSEQ multiplex PCR reads. This sample carries about 90,000 distinct CDR3 sequences, approximately 96% of them seen once, and the ten largest clones take about 0.65%. The TCR comes from a human donor with Susac syndrome. Material: CD8+ T cells from PBMCs.

CDR3: CASSGPDRLATNEKLFF. The CDR3 nucleotides read TGTGCCAGTAGTGGGCCGGATAGGCTTGCAACTAATGAAAAACTGTTTTTT. The V and J genes are TRBV19 and TRBJ1-4; D is uncertain. The V gene's germline CDR1 is LNHDA and CDR2 SQIVND (reference sequence). This CDR3 spans 17 amino acids. Trimming pared 5 bases from V and 0 bases from J, leaving 16 bases between. The variable domain in full, completed from reference TRBV19 and TRBJ1-4, reads DGGITQSPKYLFRKEGQNVTLSCEQNLNHDAMYWYRQDPGQGLRLIYYSQIVNDFQKGDIAEGYSVSREKKESFPLTVTSAQKNPTAFYLCASSGPDRLATNEKLFFGSGTQLSVL.